This T cell receptor beta chain was identified during a study of blood T cells in healthy people across ages. Findings of the study overall: Older age coincided with a roughly linear decline in TCR beta diversity per million T cells. Samples with more naive T cells showed higher observed beta diversity.

Peripheral blood was drawn, around 9.4 milliliters per donor. This clonotype was seen only a few times. The antigen remains undetermined. Together with a sample-barcoded 5' primer, a J-beta primer mix was included in a second PCR lasting about 6 to 11 cycles. With 12 random nucleotides, a template-switch adaptor tagged each individual cDNA molecule. TCRdb used MiXCR to reprocess the 5' RACE reads, holding one entry per CDR3 protein. The profile shows approximately 820,000 distinct CDR3 sequences, around two fifths of them singletons. Sequencing input: blood. The source of this sequence is a man aged 55 to 70 in good health.

The CDR3 sequence: CSARDHVRSGAGNEQFF. The CDR3 DNA is TGCAGTGCTAGAGATCATGTTCGGAGCGGGGCGGGGAATGAGCAGTTCTTC. V and J are TRBV20-1 and TRBJ2-1; TRBD2 agrees at 7 bases. The CDR3 runs 17 residues. V shed 0 bases, J shed 7 bases, and the junction held 15 bases outside the gene matches. Germline CDR1 and CDR2: DFQATT and SNEGSKA (reference sequence).